These 4 T cell receptor beta chains share one sample of origin, sequenced in a study of T cells after yellow fever vaccination. TCRdb passed the 5' RACE reads through MiXCR, listing each CDR3 protein once. The profile shows under 40,000 distinct CDR3 sequences, less than 8% of them singletons. Sequenced here: PBMCs, either bulk or a sorted T-cell subset (CD4+, CD8+, memory, or dextramer-sorted; not recorded which), sampled on the day of the first yellow fever vaccination. The receptors derive from a young man who received the YFV17D yellow fever vaccine.

This clonotype was found many times. The chain links TRBV5-1 to TRBJ1-5; D is ambiguous. The germline V and J ends were trimmed by 0 bases and 8 bases, with 12 bases remaining between them. Germline loops: CDR1 SGHRS, CDR2 YFSETQ. This CDR3 region has 14 residues. The CDR3 DNA is TGCGCCAGCAGCTTGGGAGGGTTGCAGGAGCCCCAGCATTTT. Residues: CASSLGGLQEPQHF.

This clonotype has at least ten counts. The rearrangement uses TRBV10-3 and TRBJ2-2, with 9 bases aligning to TRBD1. V trimming: 6 bases; J trimming: 1 base; junction bases outside the gene matches: 3. CDR1 is ENHRY, CDR2 SYGVKD, per germline. The CDR3 is 15 amino acids. The CDR3 bases are TGTGCCATCAGCCCGGGACAGGGGAACACCGGGGAGCTGTTTTTT. Its translation is CAISPGQGNTGELFF.

This clonotype was recorded many times. This sequence joins TRBV6-1 and TRBJ2-1, with a weak D call TRBD1 (7 bases). Looked up from germline, CDR1 is MNHNS and CDR2 is SASEGT. This CDR3 has 16 amino acids. V lost 4 bases to trimming and J lost 6 bases, with 19 bases between them. In DNA, the CDR3 is TGTGCCAGCAGTGGATGGACCGGGGGACAGTTCAATGAGCAGTTCTTC. Its protein is CASSGWTGGQFNEQFF.

This clonotype has at least ten counts. The chain employs TRBV29-1 and TRBJ2-7; TRBD2 agrees at 7 bases. J lost 3 bases, V lost 4 bases, and 0 bases had no gene match. Germline V CDR1 and CDR2: SQVTM, ANQGSEA. This CDR3 is 11 amino acids long. The CDR3 loop reads CSVGDYYEQYF. The CDR3, as DNA: TGCAGCGTTGGGGACTACTACGAGCAGTACTTC.